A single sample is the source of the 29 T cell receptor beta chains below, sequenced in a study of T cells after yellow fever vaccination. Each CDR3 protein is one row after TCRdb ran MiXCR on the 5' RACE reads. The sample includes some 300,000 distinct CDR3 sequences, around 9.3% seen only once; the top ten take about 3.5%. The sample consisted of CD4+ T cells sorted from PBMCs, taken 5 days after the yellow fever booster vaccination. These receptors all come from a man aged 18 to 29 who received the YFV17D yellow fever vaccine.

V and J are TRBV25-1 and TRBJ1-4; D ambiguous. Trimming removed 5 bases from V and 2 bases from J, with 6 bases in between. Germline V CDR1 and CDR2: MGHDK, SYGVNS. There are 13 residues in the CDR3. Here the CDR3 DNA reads TGTGCCAGCAGTTGGCAGACTAATGAAAAACTGTTTTTT. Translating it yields CASSWQTNEKLFF.

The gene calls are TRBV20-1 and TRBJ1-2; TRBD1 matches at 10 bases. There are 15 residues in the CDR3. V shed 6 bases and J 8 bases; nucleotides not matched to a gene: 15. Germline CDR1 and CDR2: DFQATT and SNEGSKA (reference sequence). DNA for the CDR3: TGCAGTGCCAATCGCCGGGACAGGGGCATTAGAGGCTACACCTTC. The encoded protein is CSANRRDRGIRGYTF.

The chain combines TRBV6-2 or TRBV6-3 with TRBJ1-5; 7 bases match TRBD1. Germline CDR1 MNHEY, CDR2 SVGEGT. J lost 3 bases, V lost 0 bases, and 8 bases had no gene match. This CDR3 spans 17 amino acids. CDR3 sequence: CASSYSGRGTYNQPQHF. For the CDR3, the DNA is TGTGCCAGCAGTTACTCCGGCAGGGGGACTTACAATCAGCCCCAGCATTTT.

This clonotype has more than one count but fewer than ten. CDR3 amino acids: CASSLPGNLKETQYF. Written as DNA, the CDR3 is TGTGCCAGCAGCTTACCAGGGAACCTTAAAGAGACCCAGTACTTC. The chain uses TRBV7-9 and TRBJ2-5, with a possible D match to TRBD1 (5 bases). Germline V lookup: CDR1 SEHNR, CDR2 FQNEAQ (reference sequence). Trimming took 2 bases from V and 3 from J, leaving 13 bases between them. The CDR3 sequence is 15 residues long.

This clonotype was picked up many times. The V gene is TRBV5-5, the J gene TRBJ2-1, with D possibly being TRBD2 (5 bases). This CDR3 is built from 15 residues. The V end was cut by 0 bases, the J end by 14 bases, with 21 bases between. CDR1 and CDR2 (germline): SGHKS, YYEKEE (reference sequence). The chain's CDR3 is CASSLGDSYLTAEFF. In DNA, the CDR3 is TGTGCCAGCAGCTTGGGTGACTCATATCTTACAGCGGAGTTCTTC.

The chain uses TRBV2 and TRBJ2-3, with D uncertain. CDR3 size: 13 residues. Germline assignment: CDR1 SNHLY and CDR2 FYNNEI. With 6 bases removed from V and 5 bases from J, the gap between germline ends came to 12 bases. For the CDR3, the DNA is TGTGCCAGCAGCCCCCAGTCGGGAGATACGCAGTATTTT. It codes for CASSPQSGDTQYF.

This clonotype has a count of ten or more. The CDR3: CASSQVIGGLGTQYF. CDR3 coding DNA: TGTGCCAGCAGCCAAGTTATCGGGGGCTTGGGGACCCAGTACTTC. J is TRBJ2-5 and V is TRBV14; either TRBD1 or TRBD2 may supply D (6 bases each). In germline, CDR1 is SGHDN, CDR2 FVKESK. V lost 1 base, J lost 7 bases, and 16 bases lay in between. The CDR3 is made up of 15 amino acids.

This CDR3 is CASSLEAGPGQGEQYF. DNA of the CDR3: TGTGCCAGCAGCTTGGAAGCAGGGCCGGGCCAAGGCGAGCAGTACTTC. V gene TRBV5-6 combines with J gene TRBJ2-7; tentatively, D is TRBD1 (5 bases). The V end was cut by 0 bases, the J end by 6 bases, with 19 bases between. This CDR3 is 16 amino acids long. Germline V gene data show CDR1 as SGHDT and CDR2 as YYEEEE. The full variable domain, its missing parts supplied by reference TRBV5-6 and TRBJ2-7, is DAGVTQSPTHLIKTRGQQVTLRCSPKSGHDTVSWYQQALGQGPQFIFQYYEEEERQRGNFPDRFSGHQFPNYSSELNVNALLLGDSALYLCASSLEAGPGQGEQYFGPGTRLTVT.

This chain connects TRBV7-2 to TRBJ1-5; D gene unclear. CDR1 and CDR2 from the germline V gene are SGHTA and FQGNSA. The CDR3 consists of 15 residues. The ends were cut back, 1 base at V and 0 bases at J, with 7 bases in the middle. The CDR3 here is CASSLVVDSNQPQHF. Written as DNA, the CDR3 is TGTGCCAGCAGCTTAGTGGTGGATAGCAATCAGCCCCAGCATTTT.

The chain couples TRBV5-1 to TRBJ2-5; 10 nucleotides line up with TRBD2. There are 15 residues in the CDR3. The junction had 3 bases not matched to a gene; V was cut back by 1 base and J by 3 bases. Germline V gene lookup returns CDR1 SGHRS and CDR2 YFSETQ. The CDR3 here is CASSLLGTSEETQYF. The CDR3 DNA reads TGCGCCAGCAGCTTGCTGGGGACTAGCGAAGAGACCCAGTACTTC.

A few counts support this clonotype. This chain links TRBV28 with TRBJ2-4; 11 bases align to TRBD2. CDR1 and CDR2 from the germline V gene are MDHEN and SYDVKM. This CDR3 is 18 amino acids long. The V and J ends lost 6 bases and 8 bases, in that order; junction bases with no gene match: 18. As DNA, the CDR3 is TGTGCCAGCAGCCTAGCGGGGGGTCTCGTGGACATTAAGGACATTCAGTACTTC. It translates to CASSLAGGLVDIKDIQYF. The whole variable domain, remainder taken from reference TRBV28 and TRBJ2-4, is DVKVTQSSRYLVKRTGEKVFLECVQDMDHENMFWYRQDPGLGLRLIYFSYDVKMKEKGDIPEGYSVSREKKERFSLILESASTNQTSMYLCASSLAGGLVDIKDIQYFGAGTRLSVL.

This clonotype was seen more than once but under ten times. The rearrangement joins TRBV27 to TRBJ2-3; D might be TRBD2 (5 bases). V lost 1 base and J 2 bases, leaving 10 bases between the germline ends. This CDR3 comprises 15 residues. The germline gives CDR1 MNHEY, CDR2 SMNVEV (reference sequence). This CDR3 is CASSLWSGSTDTQYF. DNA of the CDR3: TGTGCCAGCAGTTTATGGAGCGGCTCCACAGATACGCAGTATTTT.

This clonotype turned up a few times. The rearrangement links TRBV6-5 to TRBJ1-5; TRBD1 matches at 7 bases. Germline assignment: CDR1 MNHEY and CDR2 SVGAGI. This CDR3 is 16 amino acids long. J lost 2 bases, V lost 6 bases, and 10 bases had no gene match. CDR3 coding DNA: TGTGCCAGCAGCCGACAGGGCTTGGGCGGCAATCAGCCCCAGCATTTT. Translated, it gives CASSRQGLGGNQPQHF.

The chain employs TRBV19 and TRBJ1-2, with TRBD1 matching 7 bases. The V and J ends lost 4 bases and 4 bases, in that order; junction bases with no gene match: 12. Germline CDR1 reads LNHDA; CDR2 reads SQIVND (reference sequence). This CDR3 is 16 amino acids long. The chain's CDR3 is CASSTRQGGKGYGYTF. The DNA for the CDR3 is TGTGCCAGTAGTACTCGACAGGGCGGCAAAGGCTATGGCTACACCTTC.

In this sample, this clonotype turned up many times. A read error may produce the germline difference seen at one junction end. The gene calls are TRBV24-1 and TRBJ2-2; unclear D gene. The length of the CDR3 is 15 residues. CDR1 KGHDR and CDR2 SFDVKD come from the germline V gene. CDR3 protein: CATNDPRRNTGELFF. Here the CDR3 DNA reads TGTGCCACCAATGATCCCCGACGGAACACCGGGGAGCTGTTTTTT.

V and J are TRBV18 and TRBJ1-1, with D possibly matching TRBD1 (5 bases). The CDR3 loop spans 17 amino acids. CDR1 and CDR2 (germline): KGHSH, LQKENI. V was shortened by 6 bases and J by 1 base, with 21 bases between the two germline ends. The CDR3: CASSLSGTPTSNTEAFF. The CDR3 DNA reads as TGTGCCAGCTCTCTGTCCGGGACTCCCACATCGAACACTGAAGCTTTCTTT. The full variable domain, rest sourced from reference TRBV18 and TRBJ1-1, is NAGVMQNPRHLVRRRGQEARLRCSPMKGHSHVYWYRQLPEEGLKFMVYLQKENIIDESGMPKERFSAEFPKEGPSILRIQQVVRGDSAAYFCASSLSGTPTSNTEAFFGQGTRLTVV.

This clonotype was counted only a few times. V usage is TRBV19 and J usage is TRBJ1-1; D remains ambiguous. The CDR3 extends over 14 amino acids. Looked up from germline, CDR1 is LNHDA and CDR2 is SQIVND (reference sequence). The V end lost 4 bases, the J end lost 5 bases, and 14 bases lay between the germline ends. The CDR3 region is CASSKLGGWTEAFF. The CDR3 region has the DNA TGTGCCAGTAGTAAGCTCGGAGGGTGGACTGAAGCTTTCTTT.

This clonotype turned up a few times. This CDR3 is CASKVGRRNYGYTF. DNA of the CDR3: TGTGCCAGCAAGGTGGGACGTAGAAACTATGGCTACACCTTC. V is TRBV6-6 and J is TRBJ1-2; D possibly corresponds to TRBD1 (5 bases). Trimming took off 7 bases at V and 2 bases at J, with 14 bases between the two ends. The CDR3 loop spans 14 amino acids. The germline V gene has CDR1 MNHNY and CDR2 SVGAGI (reference sequence).

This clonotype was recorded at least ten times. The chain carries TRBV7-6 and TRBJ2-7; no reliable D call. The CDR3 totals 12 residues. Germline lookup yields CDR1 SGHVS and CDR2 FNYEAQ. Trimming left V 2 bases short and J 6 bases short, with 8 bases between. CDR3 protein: CASSLRHTEQYF. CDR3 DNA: TGTGCCAGCAGCTTACGGCATACCGAGCAGTACTTC. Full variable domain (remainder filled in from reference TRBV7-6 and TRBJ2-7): GAGVSQSPRYKVTKRGQDVALRCDPISGHVSLYWYRQALGQGPEFLTYFNYEAQQDKSGLPNDRFSAERPEGSISTLTIQRTEQRDSAMYRCASSLRHTEQYFGPGTRLTVT.

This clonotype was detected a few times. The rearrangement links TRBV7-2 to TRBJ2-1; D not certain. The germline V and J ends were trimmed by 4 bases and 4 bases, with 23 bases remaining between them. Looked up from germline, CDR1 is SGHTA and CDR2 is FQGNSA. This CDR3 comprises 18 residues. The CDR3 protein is CASSSHRQSRTTYNEQFF. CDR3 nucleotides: TGTGCCAGCAGCTCACACCGCCAATCACGGACGACTTACAATGAGCAGTTCTTC.

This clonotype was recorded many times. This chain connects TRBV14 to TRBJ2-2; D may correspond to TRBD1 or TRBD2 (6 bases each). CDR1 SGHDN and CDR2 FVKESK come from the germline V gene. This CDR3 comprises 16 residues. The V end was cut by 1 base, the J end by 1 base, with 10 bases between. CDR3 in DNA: TGTGCCAGCAGCCAAGTCGGGGGACAGAACACCGGGGAGCTGTTTTTT. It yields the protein CASSQVGGQNTGELFF.

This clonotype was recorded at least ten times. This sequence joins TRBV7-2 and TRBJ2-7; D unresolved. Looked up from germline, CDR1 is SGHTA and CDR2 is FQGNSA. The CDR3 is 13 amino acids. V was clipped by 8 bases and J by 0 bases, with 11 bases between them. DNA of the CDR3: TGTGCCAGCGCATACTCGAGCTCCTACGAGCAGTACGTC. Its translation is CASAYSSSYEQYV.

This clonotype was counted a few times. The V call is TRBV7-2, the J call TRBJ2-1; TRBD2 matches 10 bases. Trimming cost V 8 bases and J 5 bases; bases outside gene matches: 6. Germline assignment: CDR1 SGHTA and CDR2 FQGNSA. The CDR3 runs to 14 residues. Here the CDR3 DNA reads TGTGCCAGCCTTCTAGCGGGGGTCAACAATGAGCAGTTCTTC. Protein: CASLLAGVNNEQFF.

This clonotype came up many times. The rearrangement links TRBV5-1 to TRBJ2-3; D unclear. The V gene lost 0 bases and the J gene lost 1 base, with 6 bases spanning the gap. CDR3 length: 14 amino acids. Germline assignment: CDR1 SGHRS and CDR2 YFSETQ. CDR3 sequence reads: CASSLEVRTDTQYF. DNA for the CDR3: TGCGCCAGCAGCTTGGAAGTCCGCACAGATACGCAGTATTTT.

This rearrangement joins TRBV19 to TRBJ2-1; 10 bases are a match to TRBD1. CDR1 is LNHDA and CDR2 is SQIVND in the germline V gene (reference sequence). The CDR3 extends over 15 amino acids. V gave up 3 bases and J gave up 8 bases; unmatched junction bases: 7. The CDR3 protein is CASSMRGTGAHEQFF. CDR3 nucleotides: TGTGCCAGTAGTATGAGAGGGACAGGGGCCCATGAGCAGTTCTTC.

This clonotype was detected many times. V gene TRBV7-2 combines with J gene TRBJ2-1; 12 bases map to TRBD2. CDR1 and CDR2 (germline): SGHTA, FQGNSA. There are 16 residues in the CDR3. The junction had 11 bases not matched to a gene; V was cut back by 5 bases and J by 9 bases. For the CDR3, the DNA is TGTGCCAGCAGCCCCGGGACTAGCGGGTTGGGGAGTGAGCAGTTCTTC. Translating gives CASSPGTSGLGSEQFF.

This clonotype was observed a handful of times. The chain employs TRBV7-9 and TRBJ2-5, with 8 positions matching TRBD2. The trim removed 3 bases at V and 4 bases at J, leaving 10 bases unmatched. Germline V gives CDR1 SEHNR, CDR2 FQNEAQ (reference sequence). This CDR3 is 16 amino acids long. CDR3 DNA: TGTGCCAGCAGCTTCCATCGCGGACTAGCAAGAGAGACCCAGTACTTC. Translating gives CASSFHRGLARETQYF.

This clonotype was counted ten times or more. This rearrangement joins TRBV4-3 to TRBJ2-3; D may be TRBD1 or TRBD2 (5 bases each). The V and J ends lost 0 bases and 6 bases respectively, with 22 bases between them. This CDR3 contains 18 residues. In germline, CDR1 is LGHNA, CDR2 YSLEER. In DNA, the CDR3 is TGCGCCAGCAGCCAAGATGCCCGCGCCCTATCCGGGGCGGATACGCAGTATTTT. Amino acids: CASSQDARALSGADTQYF.

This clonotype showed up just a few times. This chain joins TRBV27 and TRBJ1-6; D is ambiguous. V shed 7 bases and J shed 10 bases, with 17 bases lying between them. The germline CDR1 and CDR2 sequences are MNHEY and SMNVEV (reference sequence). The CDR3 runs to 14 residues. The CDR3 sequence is CASTKDGLGSPLHF. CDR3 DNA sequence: TGTGCCAGCACTAAGGACGGTCTGGGGTCACCCCTCCACTTT.